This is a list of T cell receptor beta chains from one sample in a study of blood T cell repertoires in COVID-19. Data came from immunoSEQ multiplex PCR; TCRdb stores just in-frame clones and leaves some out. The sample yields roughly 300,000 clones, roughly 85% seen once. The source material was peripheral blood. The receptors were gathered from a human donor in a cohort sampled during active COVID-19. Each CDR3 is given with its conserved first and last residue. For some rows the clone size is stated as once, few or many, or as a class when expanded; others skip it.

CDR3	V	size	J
CASSLGRIEPQHF	TRBV28	-	TRBJ1-5
CASSQDGSGETQYF	TRBV4-3	-	TRBJ2-5
CASSSRQRVQETQYF	TRBV28	-	TRBJ2-5
CASSPGTGRNQPQHF	TRBV18	few	TRBJ1-5
CASSLFMGLTTDTQYF	TRBV7-2	-	TRBJ2-3
CASSGRRQGGSVPQHF	TRBV27	few	TRBJ1-5
CASYSTVGETQYF	TRBV5-1	-	TRBJ2-5
CASSTQGISNQPQHF	TRBV5-6	-	TRBJ1-5
CASTKGRGYGDTQYF	TRBV11-2	-	TRBJ2-3
CASSTRNDRGQFF	TRBV21-1	-	TRBJ2-1
CSVGDRASGELFF	TRBV29-1	-	TRBJ2-2
CASSQDLRGGQETQYF	TRBV4-3	-	TRBJ2-5
CASSLGDSSAFF	TRBV7-8	-	TRBJ1-1
CASSLHPSGTEAFF	TRBV7-3	-	TRBJ1-1
CASSQERAGQTYGYTF	TRBV4-2	-	TRBJ1-2
CATSRDNTMTSGNTIYF	TRBV15	-	TRBJ1-3
CASSLLSGNTEAFF	TRBV7-2	once	TRBJ1-1
CATSARPHAGHNEQFF	TRBV24-1	-	TRBJ2-1
CASSLLQGTPYNEQFF	TRBV5-1	-	TRBJ2-1
CASSIGVQVNQPQHF	TRBV19	-	TRBJ1-5
CASSLDMGAGNTIYF	TRBV5-1	-	TRBJ1-3
CASSRLGLAGEETQYF	TRBV18	-	TRBJ2-5
CASTQDRGDEQFF	TRBV11-2	-	TRBJ2-1
CASQDSVFSSYNEQFF	TRBV5-1	-	TRBJ2-1
CAISDPGTANYGYTF	TRBV10-3	-	TRBJ1-2
CASRTGFHTGELFF	TRBV7-2	-	TRBJ2-2
CASSPHAGVNQPQHF	TRBV11-2	-	TRBJ1-5
CASSVAGQGYIQYF	TRBV2	-	TRBJ2-4
CATSRPGQGVGRATGELFF	TRBV15	-	TRBJ2-2
CASSLVRTGSNTGELFF	TRBV5-1	-	TRBJ2-2
CACFPSRCYEQYF	TRBV9	-	TRBJ2-7
CASRARTGTSTDTQYF	TRBV2	-	TRBJ2-3
CASSWDRGPNEQFF	TRBV5-1	-	TRBJ2-1
CASTRGSNQPQHF	TRBV7-9	-	TRBJ1-5